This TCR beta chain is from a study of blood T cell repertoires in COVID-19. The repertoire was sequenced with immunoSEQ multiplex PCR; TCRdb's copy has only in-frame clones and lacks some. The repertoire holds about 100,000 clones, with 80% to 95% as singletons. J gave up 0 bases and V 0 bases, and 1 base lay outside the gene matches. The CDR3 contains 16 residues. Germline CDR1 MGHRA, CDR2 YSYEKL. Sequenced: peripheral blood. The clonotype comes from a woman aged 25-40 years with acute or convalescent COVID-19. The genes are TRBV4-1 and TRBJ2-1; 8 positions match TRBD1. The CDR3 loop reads CASSQDGTGSYNEQFF. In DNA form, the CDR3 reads TGCGCCAGCAGCCAAGACGGGACAGGCTCCTACAATGAGCAGTTCTTC.